These T cell receptor beta chains were read from a single sample in a study of CD8 T cells in Susac syndrome. TCRdb analysed the immunoSEQ multiplex PCR reads with MiXCR anew, one entry per CDR3 protein. The sample consists of a few hundred thousand distinct CDR3 sequences, just under 95% of them appearing once. The sample was CD4+ T cells from PBMCs. Receptor source: a human donor with multiple sclerosis. The CDR3 runs from the conserved cysteine through the conserved F or W. The order of the fields is J gene, clone size, D gene, V gene, CDR3 protein, CDR3 DNA. A D gene is named only where the DNA matches it firmly. Expanded clones get a size class; other rows say once, few or many, or leave the size out.

TRBJ2-5,once,TRBD1,TRBV3-1,CASSQDSGQQETQYF,TGTGCCAGCAGCCAAGATTCGGGACAGCAGGAGACCCAGTACTTC
TRBJ2-5,NA,TRBD2,TRBV7-6,CVRRNSGGHLQETQYF,TGTGTCCGAAGAAATAGCGGGGGCCACCTCCAAGAGACCCAGTACTTC
TRBJ2-3,NA,NA,TRBV19,CASSIGRAPTDTQYF,TGTGCCAGTAGTATCGGCAGGGCCCCCACAGATACGCAGTATTTT
TRBJ1-2,NA,NA,TRBV30,CAWSVRRQNYGYTF,TGTGCCTGGAGTGTACGCCGACAGAACTATGGCTACACCTTC
TRBJ2-7,NA,NA,TRBV12-3/TRBV12-4,CASSRAQRGYEQYF,TGTGCCAGCAGCCGGGCTCAAAGGGGATACGAGCAGTACTTC
TRBJ1-1,NA,TRBD1,TRBV6-1,CASRTGMNTEAFF,TGTGCCAGCAGGACAGGGATGAACACTGAAGCTTTCTTT
TRBJ2-6,NA,NA,TRBV27,CASSLSWGPGANVLTF,TGTGCCAGCAGTTTATCCTGGGGGCCTGGGGCCAACGTCCTGACTTTC
TRBJ1-5,NA,NA,TRBV5-6,CASTIYGQPQHF,TGTGCCAGCACCATATACGGTCAGCCCCAGCATTTT
TRBJ1-5,NA,NA,TRBV3-1,CASSPARSQPQHF,TGTGCCAGCAGCCCCGCAAGGTCTCAGCCCCAGCATTTT
TRBJ2-3,NA,NA,TRBV29-1,CSETDGTDTQYF,TGCAGCGAGACTGATGGGACAGATACGCAGTATTTT
TRBJ2-6,NA,NA,TRBV12-3/TRBV12-4,CASSPWADGPYSGANVLTF,TGTGCCAGCAGTCCGTGGGCTGACGGACCCTACTCTGGGGCCAACGTCCTGACTTTC
TRBJ2-1,NA,NA,TRBV24-1,CATSEGRTYEGEQFF,TGTGCCACCAGTGAGGGCAGAACTTATGAGGGTGAGCAGTTCTTC